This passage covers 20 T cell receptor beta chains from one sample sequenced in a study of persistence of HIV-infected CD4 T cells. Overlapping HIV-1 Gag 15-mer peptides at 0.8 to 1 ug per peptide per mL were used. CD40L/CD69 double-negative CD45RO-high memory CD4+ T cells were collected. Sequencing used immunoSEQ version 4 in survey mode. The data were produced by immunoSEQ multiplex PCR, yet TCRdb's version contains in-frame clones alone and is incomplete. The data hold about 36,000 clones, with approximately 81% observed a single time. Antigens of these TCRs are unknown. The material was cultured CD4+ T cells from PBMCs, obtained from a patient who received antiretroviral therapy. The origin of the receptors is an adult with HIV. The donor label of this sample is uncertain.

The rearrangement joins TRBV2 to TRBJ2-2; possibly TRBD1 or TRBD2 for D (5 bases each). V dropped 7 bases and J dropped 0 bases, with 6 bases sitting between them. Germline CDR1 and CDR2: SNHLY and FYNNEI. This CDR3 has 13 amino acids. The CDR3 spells CASMGANTGELFF. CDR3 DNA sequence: TGTGCCAGCATGGGGGCGAACACCGGGGAGCTGTTTTTT. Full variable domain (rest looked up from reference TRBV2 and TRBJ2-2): EPEVTQTPSHQVTQMGQEVILRCVPISNHLYFYWYRQILGQKVEFLVSFYNNEISEKSEIFDDQFSVERPDGSNFTLKIRSTKLEDSAMYFCASMGANTGELFFGEGSRLTVL.

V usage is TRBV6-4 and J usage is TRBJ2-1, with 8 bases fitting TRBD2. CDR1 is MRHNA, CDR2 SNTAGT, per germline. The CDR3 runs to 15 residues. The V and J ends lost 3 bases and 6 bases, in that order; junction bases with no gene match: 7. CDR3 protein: CASSENGGGRNEQFF. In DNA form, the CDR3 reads TGTGCCAGCAGTGAGAATGGCGGGGGGCGCAATGAGCAGTTCTTC.

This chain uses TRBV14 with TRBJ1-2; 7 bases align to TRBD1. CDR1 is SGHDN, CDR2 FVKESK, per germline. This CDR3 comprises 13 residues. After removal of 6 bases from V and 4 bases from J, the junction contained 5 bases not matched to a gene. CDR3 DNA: TGTGCCAGCAGAACGACAGGGCGCTATGGCTACACCTTC. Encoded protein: CASRTTGRYGYTF.

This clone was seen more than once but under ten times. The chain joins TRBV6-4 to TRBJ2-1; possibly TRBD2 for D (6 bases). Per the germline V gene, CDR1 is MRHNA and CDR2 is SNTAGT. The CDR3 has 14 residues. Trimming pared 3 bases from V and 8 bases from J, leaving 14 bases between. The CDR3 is CASSELAAGDEQFF. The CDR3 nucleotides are TGTGCCAGCAGTGAACTAGCCGCTGGGGATGAGCAGTTCTTC.

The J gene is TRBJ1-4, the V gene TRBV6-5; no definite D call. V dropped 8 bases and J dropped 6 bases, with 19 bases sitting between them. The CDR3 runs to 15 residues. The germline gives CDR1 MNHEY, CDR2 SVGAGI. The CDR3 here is CASQSGLWRDEKLFF. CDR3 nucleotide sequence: TGTGCCAGCCAAAGCGGGCTATGGCGAGATGAAAAACTGTTTTTT.

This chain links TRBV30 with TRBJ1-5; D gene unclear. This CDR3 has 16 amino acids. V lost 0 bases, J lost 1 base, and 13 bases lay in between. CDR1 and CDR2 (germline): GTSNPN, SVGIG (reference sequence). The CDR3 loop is CAWSVGRVGSNQPQHF. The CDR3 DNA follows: TGTGCCTGGAGTGTTGGGAGGGTGGGGAGCAATCAGCCCCAGCATTTT.

In DNA form, the CDR3 reads TGCAGCGTTGCTTATGTAGGCACCGGGGAGCTGTTTTTT. Protein sequence: CSVAYVGTGELFF. The chain links TRBV29-1 to TRBJ2-2; D ambiguous. This CDR3 spans 13 amino acids. CDR1 is SQVTM and CDR2 is ANQGSEA in the germline V gene. The ends were cut back, 4 bases at V and 4 bases at J, with 10 bases in the middle.

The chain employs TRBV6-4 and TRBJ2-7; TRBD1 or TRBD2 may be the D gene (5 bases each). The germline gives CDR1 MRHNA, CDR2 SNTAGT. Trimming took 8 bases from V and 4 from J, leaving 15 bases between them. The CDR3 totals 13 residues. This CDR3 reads CASASRVGYEQYF. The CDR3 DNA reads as TGTGCCAGCGCTAGCAGGGTAGGATACGAGCAGTACTTC.

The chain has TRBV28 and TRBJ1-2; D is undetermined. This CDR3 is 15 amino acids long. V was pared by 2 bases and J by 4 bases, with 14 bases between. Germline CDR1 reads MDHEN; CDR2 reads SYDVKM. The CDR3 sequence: CASSLRTPRGYGYTF. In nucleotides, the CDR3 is TGTGCCAGCAGTTTACGGACCCCCCGAGGCTATGGCTACACCTTC.

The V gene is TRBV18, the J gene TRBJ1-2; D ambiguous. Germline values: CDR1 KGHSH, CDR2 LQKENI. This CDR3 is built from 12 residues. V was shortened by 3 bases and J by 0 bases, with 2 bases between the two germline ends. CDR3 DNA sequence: TGTGCCAGCTCACCGCCTAACTATGGCTACACCTTC. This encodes CASSPPNYGYTF.

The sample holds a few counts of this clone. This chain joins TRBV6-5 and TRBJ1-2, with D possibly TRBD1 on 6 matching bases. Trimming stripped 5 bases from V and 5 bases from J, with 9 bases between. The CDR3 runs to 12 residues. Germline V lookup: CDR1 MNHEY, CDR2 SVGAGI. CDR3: CASSITGYGYTF. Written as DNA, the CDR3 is TGTGCCAGCAGTATAACAGGGTATGGCTACACCTTC.

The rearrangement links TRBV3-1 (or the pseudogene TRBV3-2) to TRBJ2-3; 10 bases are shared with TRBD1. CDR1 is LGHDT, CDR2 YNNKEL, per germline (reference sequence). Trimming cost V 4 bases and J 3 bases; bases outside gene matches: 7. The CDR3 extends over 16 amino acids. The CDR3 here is CASSRRGQGLTDTQYF. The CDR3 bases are TGTGCCAGCAGCCGACGGGGACAGGGGTTGACAGATACGCAGTATTTT.

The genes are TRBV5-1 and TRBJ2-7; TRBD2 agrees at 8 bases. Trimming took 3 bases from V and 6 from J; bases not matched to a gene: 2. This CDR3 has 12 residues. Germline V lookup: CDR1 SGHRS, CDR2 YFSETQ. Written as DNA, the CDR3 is TGCGCCAGCAGCTCGGGGGGGGGCGAGCAGTACTTC. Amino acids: CASSSGGGEQYF.

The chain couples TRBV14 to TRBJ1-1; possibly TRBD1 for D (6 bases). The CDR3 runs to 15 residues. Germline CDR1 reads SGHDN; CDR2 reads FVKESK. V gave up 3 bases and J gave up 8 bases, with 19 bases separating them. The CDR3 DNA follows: TGTGCCAGCAGCCAGATAGGGTCTGGGACACAAGAAGCTTTCTTT. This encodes CASSQIGSGTQEAFF. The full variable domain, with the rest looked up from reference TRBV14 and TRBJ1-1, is EAGVTQFPSHSVIEKGQTVTLRCDPISGHDNLYWYRRVMGKEIKFLLHFVKESKQDESGMPNNRFLAERTGGTYSTLKVQPAELEDSGVYFCASSQIGSGTQEAFFGQGTRLTVV.

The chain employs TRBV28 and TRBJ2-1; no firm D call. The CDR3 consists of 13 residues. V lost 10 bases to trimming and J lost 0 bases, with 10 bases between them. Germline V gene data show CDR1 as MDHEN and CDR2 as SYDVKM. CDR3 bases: TGTGCCACCGTAGGGCGCTCCTACAATGAGCAGTTCTTC. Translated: CATVGRSYNEQFF.

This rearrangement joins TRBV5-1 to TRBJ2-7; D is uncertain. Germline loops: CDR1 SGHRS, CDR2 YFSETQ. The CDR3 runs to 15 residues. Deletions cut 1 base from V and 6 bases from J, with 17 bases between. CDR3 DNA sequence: TGCGCCAGCAGCTTGCGGACCACCCCTCCATCCGAGCAGTACTTC. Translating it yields CASSLRTTPPSEQYF.

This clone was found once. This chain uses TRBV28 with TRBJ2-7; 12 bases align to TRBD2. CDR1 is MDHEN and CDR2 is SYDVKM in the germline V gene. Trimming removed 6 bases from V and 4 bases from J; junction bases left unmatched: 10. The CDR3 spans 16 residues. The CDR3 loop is CASRPDLAGGPYEQYF. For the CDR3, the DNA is TGTGCCAGCAGGCCTGATCTAGCGGGGGGGCCATACGAGCAGTACTTC.

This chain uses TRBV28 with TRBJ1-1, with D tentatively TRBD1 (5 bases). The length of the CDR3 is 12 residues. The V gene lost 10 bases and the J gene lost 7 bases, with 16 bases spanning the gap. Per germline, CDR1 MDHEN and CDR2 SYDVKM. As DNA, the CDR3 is TGTGCCACCGCGGGGGAACAGGATGAAGCTTTCTTT. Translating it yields CATAGEQDEAFF.

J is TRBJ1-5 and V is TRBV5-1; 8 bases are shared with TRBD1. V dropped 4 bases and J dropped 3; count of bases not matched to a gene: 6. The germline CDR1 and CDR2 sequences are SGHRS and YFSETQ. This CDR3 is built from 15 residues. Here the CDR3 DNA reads TGCGCCAGCAGCCCAGGGACAGGCGACAATCAGCCCCAGCATTTT. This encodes CASSPGTGDNQPQHF.

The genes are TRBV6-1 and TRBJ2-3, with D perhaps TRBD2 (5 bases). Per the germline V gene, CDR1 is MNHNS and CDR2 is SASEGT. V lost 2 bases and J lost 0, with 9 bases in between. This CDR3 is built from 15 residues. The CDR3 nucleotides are TGTGCCAGCAGTGAATTGGGCGGGAGCACAGATACGCAGTATTTT. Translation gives CASSELGGSTDTQYF.